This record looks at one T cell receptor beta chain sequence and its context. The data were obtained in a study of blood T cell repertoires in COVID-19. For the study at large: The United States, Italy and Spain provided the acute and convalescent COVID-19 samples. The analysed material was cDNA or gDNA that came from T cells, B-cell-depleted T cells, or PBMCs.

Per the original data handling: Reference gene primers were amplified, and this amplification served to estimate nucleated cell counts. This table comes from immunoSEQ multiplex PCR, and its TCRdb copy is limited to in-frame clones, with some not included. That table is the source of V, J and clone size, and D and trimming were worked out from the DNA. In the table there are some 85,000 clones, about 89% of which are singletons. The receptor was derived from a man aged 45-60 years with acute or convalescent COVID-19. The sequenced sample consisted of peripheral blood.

The CDR3 DNA is TGTGCCATCAGCGGGACAGGGGGCACCACCGGGGAGCTGTTTTTT. Translating it yields CAISGTGGTTGELFF. This chain joins TRBV10-3 and TRBJ2-2; 12 bases are a match to TRBD1. Germline CDR1 reads ENHRY; CDR2 reads SYGVKD. The length of the CDR3 is 15 residues. The junction had 3 bases not matched to a gene; V was cut back by 6 bases and J by 4 bases.